The 31 T cell receptor beta chains reported below all come from one sample, sequenced in a study of blood T cell repertoires in COVID-19. The data were produced by immunoSEQ multiplex PCR, yet TCRdb's version contains in-frame clones alone and is incomplete. The sample records over 90,000 clones, roughly 85% being singletons. The sample comprised peripheral blood. These receptor sequences come from a man between 50 and 59 years old with active COVID-19.

This clone was recorded once. The chain joins TRBV6-5 to TRBJ1-3; D is ambiguous. Trimming cost V 0 bases and J 0 bases, with 6 bases left between them. This CDR3 comprises 15 residues. The germline V gene has CDR1 MNHEY and CDR2 SVGAGI. This CDR3 is CASSYSTLSGNTIYF. The DNA for the CDR3 is TGTGCCAGCAGTTACTCGACACTCTCTGGAAACACCATATATTTT.

V usage is TRBV7-8 and J usage is TRBJ2-1, with D perhaps TRBD2 (6 bases). The CDR3 consists of 15 residues. The germline gives CDR1 SGHVS, CDR2 FQNEAQ. The V end was cut by 0 bases, the J end by 0 bases, with 6 bases between. This chain's CDR3 is CASSLAGSSYNEQFF. DNA of the CDR3: TGTGCCAGCAGCTTAGCCGGGAGCTCCTACAATGAGCAGTTCTTC.

About this clone: Sequence at one end of the junction differs from germline and may be a read error. This chain joins TRBV11-2 and TRBJ2-1, with TRBD2 identical over 14 bases. The CDR3 runs to 14 residues. CDR1 is SGHAT and CDR2 is FQNNGV in the germline V gene. DNA for the CDR3: TGTGCCAGCAGCTCCGGACTAGCGGGGGGCCCCGTGCTCTTC. It yields the protein CASSSGLAGGPVLF.

Worth noting for this clone: In the same sample, other DNA sequences code for this CDR3. The chain is built from TRBV7-9 and TRBJ2-3; unclear D gene. Germline V CDR1 and CDR2: SEHNR, FQNEAQ (reference sequence). Trimming cost V 5 bases and J 0 bases, with 9 bases left between them. The length of the CDR3 is 14 residues. The CDR3 nucleotides read TGTGCCAGCAGCCTGGAGACGAGCACAGATACGCAGTATTTT. Translation: CASSLETSTDTQYF.

The gene calls are TRBV7-2 and TRBJ2-3, with TRBD1 identical over 7 bases. The germline V gene encodes CDR1 SGHTA and CDR2 FQGNSA. J gave up 2 bases and V 10 bases, and 6 bases lay outside the gene matches. CDR3 length: 13 amino acids. CDR3 bases: TGTGCCACCCGACAGGGTTCCACAGATACGCAGTATTTT. It is translated as CATRQGSTDTQYF.

V usage is TRBV14 and J usage is TRBJ2-3; possibly TRBD2 for D (5 bases). The ends were cut back, 1 base at V and 4 bases at J, with 15 bases in the middle. The CDR3 is made up of 16 amino acids. Germline values: CDR1 SGHDN, CDR2 FVKESK. CDR3 nucleotide sequence: TGTGCCAGCAGCCAAGGGCGGCAAATGAGGGCAGATACGCAGTATTTT. Protein sequence: CASSQGRQMRADTQYF.

The chain is built from TRBV10-2 and TRBJ2-7; D uncertain. Germline assignment: CDR1 WSHSY and CDR2 SAAADI. The germline V and J ends were trimmed by 2 bases and 3 bases, with 17 bases remaining between them. The CDR3 has 16 amino acids. CDR3: CASSEVLRQAVYEQYF. The CDR3 nucleotides are TGCGCCAGCAGTGAGGTGCTTCGGCAGGCAGTCTACGAGCAGTACTTC.

This chain joins TRBV5-8 and TRBJ1-2; 8 positions agree with TRBD1. The junction had 10 bases not matched to a gene; V was cut back by 4 bases and J by 8 bases. CDR1 SGHTS and CDR2 YDEGEE come from the germline V gene. CDR3 length: 14 amino acids. CDR3 sequence reads: CASSRTGFRRGYTF. In DNA, the CDR3 is TGTGCCAGCAGCCGGACAGGGTTCAGGAGGGGCTACACCTTC. The variable domain in full, completed from reference TRBV5-8 and TRBJ1-2, reads EAGVTQSPTHLIKTRGQQATLRCSPISGHTSVYWYQQALGLGLQFLLWYDEGEERNRGNFPPRFSGRQFPNYSSELNVNALELEDSALYLCASSRTGFRRGYTFGSGTRLTVV.

This chain joins TRBV7-9 and TRBJ2-5; unclear D gene. Trimming cost V 3 bases and J 3 bases, with 5 bases left between them. CDR1 is SEHNR, CDR2 FQNEAQ, per germline (reference sequence). CDR3 length: 12 residues. The CDR3 protein is CASSFIEETQYF. The CDR3, as DNA: TGTGCCAGCAGCTTTATCGAAGAGACCCAGTACTTC. Together with reference TRBV7-9 and TRBJ2-5, the CDR3 gives the full variable domain: DTGVSQNPRHKITKRGQNVTFRCDPISEHNRLYWYRQTLGQGPEFLTYFQNEAQLEKSRLLSDRFSAERPKGSFSTLEIQRTEQGDSAMYLCASSFIEETQYFGPGTRLLVL.

The genes are TRBV5-8 and TRBJ1-5, with TRBD1 as a possible D gene (5 bases). Germline CDR1 reads SGHTS; CDR2 reads YDEGEE. This CDR3 is 15 amino acids long. Trimming stripped 1 base from V and 4 bases from J, with 12 bases between. The CDR3 loop reads CASSLWQGGNQPQHF. The CDR3 DNA reads as TGTGCCAGCAGCTTGTGGCAGGGCGGAAATCAGCCCCAGCATTTT.

The genes are TRBV5-1 and TRBJ1-6; the D gene is possibly TRBD1 (5 bases). V was cut by 7 bases and J by 9 bases, with 17 bases left in between. Germline CDR1 is SGHRS and CDR2 is YFSETQ. This CDR3 spans 14 amino acids. The CDR3 reads CASHQGLAISPLHF. CDR3 nucleotide sequence: TGCGCCAGCCACCAGGGACTAGCGATTTCACCCCTCCACTTT.

The chain links TRBV6-2 or TRBV6-3 to TRBJ2-7; D uncertain. Deletions cut 4 bases from V and 6 bases from J, with 16 bases between. The CDR3 totals 14 residues. Germline V gene sequence: CDR1 MNHEY, CDR2 SVGEGT. In DNA form, the CDR3 reads TGTGCCAGCAGTTTTGCCCCCATTAGAACCGAGCAGTACTTC. Translation: CASSFAPIRTEQYF.

This chain connects TRBV12-3 or TRBV12-4 to TRBJ1-5; D is uncertain. The CDR3 covers 12 residues. V dropped 3 bases and J dropped 7 bases, with 7 bases sitting between them. The CDR3 protein is CASSFGDQPQHF. As DNA, the CDR3 is TGTGCCAGCAGTTTTGGAGACCAGCCCCAGCATTTT.

The chain combines TRBV11-2 with TRBJ2-5, with D perhaps matching TRBD2 (6 bases). With 3 bases removed from V and 2 bases from J, the gap between germline ends came to 10 bases. The CDR3 is 14 amino acids. The V gene's germline CDR1 is SGHAT and CDR2 FQNNGV. The CDR3: CASSLRAGQETQYF. The DNA of the CDR3 is TGTGCCAGCAGCTTGAGGGCGGGACAAGAGACCCAGTACTTC. The whole variable domain, filled in from reference TRBV11-2 and TRBJ2-5, reads EAGVAQSPRYKIIEKRQSVAFWCNPISGHATLYWYQQILGQGPKLLIQFQNNGVVDDSQLPKDRFSAERLKGVDSTLKIQPAKLEDSAVYLCASSLRAGQETQYFGPGTRLLVL.

This clone was recorded a few times. The CDR3, as DNA: TGTGCCAGCAGTGATCCCTTAGACGGAGCGGGGGTTACCGGGGAGCTGTTTTTT. As protein: CASSDPLDGAGVTGELFF. This rearrangement joins TRBV6-4 to TRBJ2-2; 8 bases align to TRBD2. This CDR3 is built from 18 residues. Germline V CDR1 and CDR2: MRHNA, SNTAGT. Losses at the gene ends were 3 bases for V and 5 bases for J; bases not matched to a gene: 14.

J is TRBJ1-2 and V is TRBV29-1, with TRBD1 as a possible D gene (5 bases). The CDR3 runs 14 residues. CDR1 is SQVTM, CDR2 ANQGSEA, per germline. Trimming took 1 base from V and 7 from J, leaving 16 bases between them. The CDR3 spells CSVEVLEGKGGYTF. The CDR3 coding sequence is TGCAGCGTTGAAGTATTGGAGGGGAAGGGTGGCTACACCTTC.

The rearrangement uses TRBV2 and TRBJ1-1; TRBD1 might be the D (6 bases). Trimming removed 2 bases at V and 4 bases at J, with 20 bases between. From germline, CDR1 is SNHLY and CDR2 FYNNEI. This CDR3 comprises 17 residues. This CDR3 is CASSESFRGAGGTEAFF. CDR3 sequence (DNA): TGTGCCAGCAGTGAAAGTTTCCGGGGGGCCGGCGGCACTGAAGCTTTCTTT.

This rearrangement joins TRBV7-9 to TRBJ1-2, with TRBD1 matching over 7 bases. Losses at the gene ends were 1 base for V and 2 bases for J; bases not matched to a gene: 4. Germline assignment: CDR1 SEHNR and CDR2 FQNEAQ (reference sequence). The length of the CDR3 is 15 residues. The CDR3: CASSLDEGANYGYTF. CDR3 nucleotides: TGTGCCAGCAGCTTAGATGAGGGGGCAAACTATGGCTACACCTTC.

The chain combines TRBV9 with TRBJ2-3, with D unclear. Germline-derived CDR1 and CDR2 are SGDLS and YYNGEE. Trimming pared 0 bases from V and 5 bases from J, leaving 7 bases between. This CDR3 contains 13 residues. The chain's CDR3 is CASSVAAQDTQYF. CDR3 sequence (DNA): TGTGCCAGCAGCGTAGCAGCGCAAGATACGCAGTATTTT.

The rearrangement uses TRBV30 and TRBJ1-5, with TRBD1 identical over 9 bases. Germline assignment: CDR1 GTSNPN and CDR2 SVGIG (reference sequence). J lost 6 bases, V lost 4 bases, and 10 bases had no gene match. The CDR3 has 15 amino acids. CDR3 amino acids: CAWTPGQGYSQPQHF. Written as DNA, the CDR3 is TGTGCCTGGACCCCGGGACAGGGTTATAGTCAGCCCCAGCATTTT.

The gene calls are TRBV6-6 and TRBJ1-2, with 9 bases matching TRBD1. The length of the CDR3 is 14 residues. Trimming cost V 6 bases and J 6 bases; bases outside gene matches: 8. In germline, CDR1 is MNHNY, CDR2 SVGAGI (reference sequence). CDR3 sequence: CASRGDRVLDGYTF. The CDR3 DNA sequence: TGTGCCAGCAGGGGGGACAGGGTGCTAGATGGCTACACCTTC.

The V call is TRBV5-5, the J call TRBJ2-5, with D tentatively TRBD1 (5 bases). Germline CDR1 reads SGHKS; CDR2 reads YYEKEE (reference sequence). Trimming removed 1 base from V and 1 base from J, with 8 bases in between. The length of the CDR3 is 14 residues. The CDR3 loop reads CASSLMTVQETQYF. DNA of the CDR3: TGTGCCAGCAGCTTGATGACAGTCCAAGAGACCCAGTACTTC.

The sample holds one count of this clone. The V and J genes are TRBV18 and TRBJ2-7; possible D gene TRBD1, 6 bases. With 0 bases removed from V and 2 bases from J, the gap between germline ends came to 8 bases. Per germline, CDR1 KGHSH and CDR2 LQKENI. The CDR3 is 14 amino acids. This CDR3 reads CASSPPDSAYEQYF. The DNA of the CDR3 is TGTGCCAGCTCACCACCGGACAGTGCCTACGAGCAGTACTTC.

The chain employs TRBV15 and TRBJ1-6; D unresolved. Deletions cut 1 base from V and 0 bases from J, with 10 bases between. This CDR3 comprises 17 residues. Germline CDR1 LNHNV, CDR2 YYDKDF (reference sequence). The chain's CDR3 is CATSRGREISYNSPLHF. Written as DNA, the CDR3 is TGTGCCACCAGCAGAGGGAGGGAAATCTCCTATAATTCACCCCTCCACTTT.

The chain couples TRBV7-6 to TRBJ2-7, with TRBD1 identical over 9 bases. J gave up 5 bases and V 5 bases, and 16 bases lay outside the gene matches. CDR1 and CDR2 (germline): SGHVS, FNYEAQ. This CDR3 region has 17 residues. CDR3 region: CASSLTDYRGRVNEQYF. In nucleotides, the CDR3 is TGTGCCAGCAGCCTCACCGATTACAGGGGGCGCGTCAACGAGCAGTACTTC.

This clone showed up just a few times. This chain uses TRBV7-2 with TRBJ1-4; D remains ambiguous. This CDR3 spans 17 amino acids. The V and J ends lost 5 bases and 5 bases respectively, with 21 bases between them. Per germline, CDR1 SGHTA and CDR2 FQGNSA. DNA for the CDR3: TGTGCCAGCAGCCTTAGGCCGGGTGAAGGCCCGAATGAAAAACTGTTTTTT. The encoded protein is CASSLRPGEGPNEKLFF.

V and J are TRBV19 and TRBJ2-3; the match to TRBD1 covers 9 bases. Germline lookup yields CDR1 LNHDA and CDR2 SQIVND (reference sequence). The CDR3 contains 15 residues. Trimming took 5 bases from V and 4 from J; bases not matched to a gene: 7. CDR3 nucleotides: TGTGCCAGTAGTGCTCGGGACAGGGTCGCAGATACGCAGTATTTT. Translating gives CASSARDRVADTQYF. The full variable domain, completed using reference TRBV19 and TRBJ2-3, is DGGITQSPKYLFRKEGQNVTLSCEQNLNHDAMYWYRQDPGQGLRLIYYSQIVNDFQKGDIAEGYSVSREKKESFPLTVTSAQKNPTAFYLCASSARDRVADTQYFGPGTRLTVL.

This chain links TRBV10-3 with TRBJ1-3, with TRBD1 as a possible D gene (5 bases). The V gene's germline CDR1 is ENHRY and CDR2 SYGVKD. CDR3 length: 14 residues. With 6 bases removed from V and 6 bases from J, the gap between germline ends came to 15 bases. The CDR3 sequence is CAIRKDGGANTIYF. In nucleotides, the CDR3 is TGTGCCATCAGAAAAGACGGCGGGGCAAACACCATATATTTT.

This sequence joins TRBV5-5 and TRBJ1-2, with 7 positions matching TRBD1. V trimming: 0 bases; J trimming: 4 bases; junction bases outside the gene matches: 6. This CDR3 contains 15 residues. The germline gives CDR1 SGHKS, CDR2 YYEKEE (reference sequence). The chain's CDR3 is CASSLAAGGRYGYTF. Written as DNA, the CDR3 is TGTGCCAGCAGCTTGGCGGCAGGGGGGCGCTATGGCTACACCTTC.

The chain combines TRBV27 with TRBJ2-1, with TRBD1 as a possible D gene (5 bases). CDR3 size: 15 residues. Deletions cut 3 bases from V and 5 bases from J, with 14 bases between. Germline loops: CDR1 MNHEY, CDR2 SMNVEV (reference sequence). In nucleotides, the CDR3 is TGTGCCAGCAGTTTTTTAGGGGCTGACCACAATGAGCAGTTCTTC. It specifies CASSFLGADHNEQFF.

The chain is built from TRBV4-3 and TRBJ2-3; 12 bases agree with TRBD2. V dropped 1 base and J dropped 5; count of bases not matched to a gene: 16. Germline lookup yields CDR1 LGHNA and CDR2 YSLEER. The CDR3 is made up of 20 amino acids. Here the CDR3 DNA reads TGCGCCAGCAGCCAAGGTCCCGAGCCTAGCGGGGGGGCCGGGGGAGATACGCAGTATTTT. Translation: CASSQGPEPSGGAGGDTQYF.